These T cell receptor beta chains were read from a single sample in a study of blood T cell repertoires in COVID-19. TCRdb keeps only in-frame clones here, not all; method: immunoSEQ multiplex PCR. The repertoire holds 300,000 to 400,000 clones, with around 87% as singletons. The source material was peripheral blood. The receptors shown here come from a woman aged 55-70 years with COVID-19, enrolled during active disease. Each CDR3 is given with its conserved first and last residue. D genes are given only for firm matches. Size is omitted from some rows. Given values are once, few, many or a class for expanded clones.

d_call | clone_size | j_call | v_call | cdr3_aa | cdr3_nt
. | . | TRBJ2-2 | TRBV5-1 | CASSLARGSSTGELFF | TGCGCCAGCAGCTTGGCAAGGGGGTCGAGCACCGGGGAGCTGTTTTTT
TRBD1 | . | TRBJ1-1 | TRBV9 | CASSVDGQGGTEAFF | TGTGCCAGCAGCGTAGACGGACAGGGGGGCACTGAAGCTTTCTTT
TRBD2 | . | TRBJ2-1 | TRBV19 | CASSRTSGGPYNEQFF | TGTGCCAGTAGTAGGACTAGCGGGGGGCCCTACAATGAGCAGTTCTTC
. | . | TRBJ2-7 | TRBV7-6 | CASSLGGGQALYEQYF | TGTGCCAGCAGCTTAGGGGGGGGACAGGCATTATACGAGCAGTACTTC
TRBD1 | . | TRBJ1-3 | TRBV9 | CASSTRQGENTIYF | TGTGCCAGCAGCACGAGACAGGGGGAAAACACCATATATTTT
. | . | TRBJ2-3 | TRBV28 | CASSFSGIQQYF | TGTGCCAGCAGTTTCTCGGGGATACAGCAGTATTTT
TRBD1 | . | TRBJ1-1 | TRBV6-5 | CASNPTGTVNTEAFF | TGTGCCAGCAACCCCACCGGGACAGTGAACACTGAAGCTTTCTTT
. | few | TRBJ1-5 | TRBV30 | CAWTRGPNQPQHF | TGTGCCTGGACCCGAGGCCCCAATCAGCCCCAGCATTTT
. | . | TRBJ1-2 | TRBV11-2 | CASSLGAGQSLYYGYTF | TGTGCCAGCAGCTTAGGGGCGGGGCAGAGCCTTTACTATGGCTACACCTTC
. | . | TRBJ1-1 | TRBV28 | CASSWGRLGTEAFF | TGTGCCAGCAGTTGGGGGCGTCTAGGTACTGAAGCTTTCTTT
TRBD1 | . | TRBJ1-4 | TRBV6-5 | CASSSGQINEKLFF | TGTGCCAGCAGTTCGGGACAGATTAATGAAAAACTGTTTTTT
TRBD2 | . | TRBJ2-3 | TRBV5-1 | CASSLSSGGAGGKQYF | TGCGCCAGCAGCTTATCTAGCGGGGGGGCCGGTGGTAAGCAGTATTTT
. | . | TRBJ1-2 | TRBV12-3/TRBV12-4 | CASARQFGYTF | TGTGCCAGCGCTCGACAGTTCGGCTACACCTTC
TRBD2 | . | TRBJ2-1 | TRBV7-2 | CASSLARGGFHNEQFF | TGTGCCAGCAGCTTAGCGCGGGGGGGCTTTCATAATGAGCAGTTCTTC
TRBD1 | once | TRBJ2-3 | TRBV19 | CASGWTGKGTDTQYF | TGTGCCAGTGGTTGGACAGGGAAGGGCACAGATACGCAGTATTTT
. | . | TRBJ1-5 | TRBV19 | CASRWPNQPQHF | TGTGCCAGCCGATGGCCCAATCAGCCCCAGCATTTT
. | . | TRBJ2-7 | TRBV6-2/TRBV6-3 | CASSPQGSMFYEQYF | TGTGCCAGCAGTCCACAGGGCTCCATGTTTTACGAGCAGTACTTC
. | . | TRBJ2-7 | TRBV12-3/TRBV12-4 | CASRAGSYEQYF | TGTGCCAGCAGGGCGGGGTCCTACGAGCAGTACTTC
. | once | TRBJ2-3 | TRBV4-1 | CASSRWGAGPTSDTQYF | TGCGCCAGCAGCCGATGGGGTGCAGGGCCTACTTCAGATACGCAGTATTTT
TRBD1 | . | TRBJ1-6 | TRBV30 | CAWDGGTGVSPLHF | TGTGCCTGGGATGGGGGGACAGGGGTTTCACCCCTCCACTTT
TRBD1 | . | TRBJ1-2 | TRBV19 | CASRATGGHGYTF | TGTGCCAGTAGAGCCACAGGGGGCCACGGCTACACCTTC
TRBD2 | . | TRBJ2-3 | TRBV5-6 | CASSSIQRGFADTQYF | TGTGCCAGCAGCTCAATCCAGCGGGGGTTTGCAGATACGCAGTATTTT
. | . | TRBJ1-1 | TRBV7-2 | CASSLAQSSYEAFF | TGTGCCAGCAGCTTAGCCCAATCCTCCTATGAAGCTTTCTTT
. | . | TRBJ1-1 | TRBV7-9 | CASKRAGTEAFF | TGTGCCAGCAAGAGGGCTGGAACTGAAGCTTTCTTT
TRBD2 | . | TRBJ2-7 | TRBV9 | CASASGGAGYEQYF | TGTGCCAGTGCGAGCGGGGGGGCAGGCTACGAGCAGTACTTC
TRBD1 | . | TRBJ1-1 | TRBV28 | CAACSGQGLAFF | TGTGCCGCCTGCTCGGGACAGGGTCTGGCTTTCTTT